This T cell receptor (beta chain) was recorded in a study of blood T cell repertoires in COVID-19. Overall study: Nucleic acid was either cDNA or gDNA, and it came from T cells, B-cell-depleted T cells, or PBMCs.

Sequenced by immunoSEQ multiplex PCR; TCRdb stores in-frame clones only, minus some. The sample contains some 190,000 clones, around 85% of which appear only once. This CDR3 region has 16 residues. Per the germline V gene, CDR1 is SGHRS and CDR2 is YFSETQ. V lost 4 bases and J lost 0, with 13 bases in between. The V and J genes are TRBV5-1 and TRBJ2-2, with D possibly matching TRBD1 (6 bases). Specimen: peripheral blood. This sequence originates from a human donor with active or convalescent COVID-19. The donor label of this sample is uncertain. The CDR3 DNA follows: TGCGCCAGCAGCCACACCAGGGGACCGAACACCGGGGAGCTGTTTTTT. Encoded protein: CASSHTRGPNTGELFF.